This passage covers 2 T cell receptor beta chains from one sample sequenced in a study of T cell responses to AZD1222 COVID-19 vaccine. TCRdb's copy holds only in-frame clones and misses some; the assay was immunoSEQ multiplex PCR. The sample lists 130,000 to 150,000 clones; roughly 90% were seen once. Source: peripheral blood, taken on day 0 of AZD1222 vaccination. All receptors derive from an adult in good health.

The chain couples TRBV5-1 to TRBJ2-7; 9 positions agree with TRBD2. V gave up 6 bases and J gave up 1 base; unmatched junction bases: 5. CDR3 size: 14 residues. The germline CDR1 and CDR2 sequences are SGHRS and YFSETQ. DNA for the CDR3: TGCGCCAGCAAGATAACTAGCGGGTCCTACGAGCAGTACTTC. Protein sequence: CASKITSGSYEQYF.

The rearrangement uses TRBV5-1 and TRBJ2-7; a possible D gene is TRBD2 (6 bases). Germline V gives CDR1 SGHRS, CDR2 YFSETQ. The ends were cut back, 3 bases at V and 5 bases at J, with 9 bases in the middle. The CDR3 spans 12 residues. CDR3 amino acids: CASSWDSNEQYF. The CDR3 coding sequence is TGCGCCAGCAGCTGGGACTCTAACGAGCAGTACTTC.